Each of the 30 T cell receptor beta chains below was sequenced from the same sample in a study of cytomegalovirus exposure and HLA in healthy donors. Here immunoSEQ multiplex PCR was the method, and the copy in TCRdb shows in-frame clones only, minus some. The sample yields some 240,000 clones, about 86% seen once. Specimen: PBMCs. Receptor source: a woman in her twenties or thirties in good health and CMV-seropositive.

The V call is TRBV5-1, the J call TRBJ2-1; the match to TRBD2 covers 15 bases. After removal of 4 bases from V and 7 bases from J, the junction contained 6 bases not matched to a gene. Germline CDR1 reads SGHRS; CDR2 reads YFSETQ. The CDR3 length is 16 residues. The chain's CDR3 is CASSVSGTSGGNEQFF. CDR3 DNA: TGCGCCAGCAGCGTCTCCGGGACTAGCGGGGGGAATGAGCAGTTCTTC.

The CDR3 here is CASRGGANTGELFF. The DNA for the CDR3 is TGTGCCAGTAGGGGCGGGGCGAACACCGGGGAGCTGTTTTTT. The chain employs TRBV19 and TRBJ2-2; D possibly corresponds to TRBD2 (6 bases). V dropped 6 bases and J dropped 0 bases, with 8 bases sitting between them. The CDR3 length is 14 residues. Per germline, CDR1 LNHDA and CDR2 SQIVND (reference sequence).

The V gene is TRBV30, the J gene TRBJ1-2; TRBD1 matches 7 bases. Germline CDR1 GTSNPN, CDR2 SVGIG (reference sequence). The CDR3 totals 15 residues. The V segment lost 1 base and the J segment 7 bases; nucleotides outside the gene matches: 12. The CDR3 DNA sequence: TGTGCCTGGAGTGATCCGACACAGGGGATGCCTGGCTACACCTTC. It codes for CAWSDPTQGMPGYTF.

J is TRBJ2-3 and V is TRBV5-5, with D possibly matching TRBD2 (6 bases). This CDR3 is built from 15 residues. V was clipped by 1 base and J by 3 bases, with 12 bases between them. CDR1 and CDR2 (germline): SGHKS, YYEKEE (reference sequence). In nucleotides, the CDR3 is TGTGCCAGCAGCTTGTCCGGGGACTGGACAGATACGCAGTATTTT. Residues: CASSLSGDWTDTQYF.

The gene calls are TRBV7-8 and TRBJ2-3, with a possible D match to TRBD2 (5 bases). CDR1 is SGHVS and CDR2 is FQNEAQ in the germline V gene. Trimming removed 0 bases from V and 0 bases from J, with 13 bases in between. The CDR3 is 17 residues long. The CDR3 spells CASSLAQLSGSTDTQYF. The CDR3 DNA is TGTGCCAGCAGCTTAGCGCAACTAAGCGGTAGCACAGATACGCAGTATTTT.

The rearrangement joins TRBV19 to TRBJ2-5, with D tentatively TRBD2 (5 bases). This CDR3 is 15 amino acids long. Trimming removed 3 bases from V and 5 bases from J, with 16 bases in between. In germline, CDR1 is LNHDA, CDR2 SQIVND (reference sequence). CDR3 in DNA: TGTGCCAGTAGTATCGCGTCTAGTCGGGGTGAGACCCAGTACTTC. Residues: CASSIASSRGETQYF.

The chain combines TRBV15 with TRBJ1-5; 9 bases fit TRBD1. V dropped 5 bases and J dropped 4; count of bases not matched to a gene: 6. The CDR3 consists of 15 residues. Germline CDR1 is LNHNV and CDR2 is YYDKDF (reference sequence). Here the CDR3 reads CATSLDRGRNQPQHF. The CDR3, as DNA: TGTGCCACCAGCCTAGACAGGGGGAGGAATCAGCCCCAGCATTTT.

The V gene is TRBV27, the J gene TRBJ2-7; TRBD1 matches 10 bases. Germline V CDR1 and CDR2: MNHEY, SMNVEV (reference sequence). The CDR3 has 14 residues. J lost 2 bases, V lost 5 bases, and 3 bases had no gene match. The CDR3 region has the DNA TGTGCCAGCAGTCGGACAGGGGGGACCTACGAGCAGTACTTC. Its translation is CASSRTGGTYEQYF.

The CDR3 loop is CASRGGGSNYGYTF. The CDR3 DNA follows: TGTGCCAGCAGAGGGGGCGGTTCTAACTATGGCTACACCTTC. The V gene is TRBV28, the J gene TRBJ1-2; 7 bases are shared with TRBD1. Germline lookup yields CDR1 MDHEN and CDR2 SYDVKM. V shed 6 bases, J shed 0 bases, and the junction held 4 bases outside the gene matches. The CDR3 totals 14 residues.

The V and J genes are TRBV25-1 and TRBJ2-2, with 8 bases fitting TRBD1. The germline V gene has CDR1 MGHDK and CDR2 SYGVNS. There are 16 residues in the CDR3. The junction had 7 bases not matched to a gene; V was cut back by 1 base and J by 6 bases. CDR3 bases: TGTGCCAGCAGTGAATCCGATCAGGGGGCAGCCGGGGAGCTGTTTTTT. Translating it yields CASSESDQGAAGELFF.

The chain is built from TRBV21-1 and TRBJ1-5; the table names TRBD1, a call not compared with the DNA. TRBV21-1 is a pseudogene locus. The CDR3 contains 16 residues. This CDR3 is CASSIDRASHNQPQHF. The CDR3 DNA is TGTGCCAGCAGCATTGACAGGGCGAGCCACAATCAGCCCCAGCATTTT.

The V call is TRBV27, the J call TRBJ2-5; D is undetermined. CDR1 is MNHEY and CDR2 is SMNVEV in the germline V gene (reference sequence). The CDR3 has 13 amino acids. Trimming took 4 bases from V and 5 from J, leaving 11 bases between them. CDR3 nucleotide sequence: TGTGCCAGCAGTTACGTTAAGGAGGAGACCCAGTACTTC. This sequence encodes CASSYVKEETQYF.

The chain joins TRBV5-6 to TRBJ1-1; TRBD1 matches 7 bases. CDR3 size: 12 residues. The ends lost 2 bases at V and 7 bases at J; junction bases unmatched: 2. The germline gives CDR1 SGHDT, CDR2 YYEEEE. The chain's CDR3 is CASSFGQVEAFF. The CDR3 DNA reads TGTGCCAGCAGCTTCGGACAGGTTGAAGCTTTCTTT.

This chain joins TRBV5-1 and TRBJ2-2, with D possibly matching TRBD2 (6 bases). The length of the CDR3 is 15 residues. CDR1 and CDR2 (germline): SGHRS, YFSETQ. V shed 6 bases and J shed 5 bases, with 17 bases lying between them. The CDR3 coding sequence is TGCGCCAGCAAAGGTTTGACGGGAGAAACCGGGGAGCTGTTTTTT. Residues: CASKGLTGETGELFF. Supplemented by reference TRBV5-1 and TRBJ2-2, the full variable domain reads KAGVTQTPRYLIKTRGQQVTLSCSPISGHRSVSWYQQTPGQGLQFLFEYFSETQRNKGNFPGRFSGRQFSNSRSEMNVSTLELGDSALYLCASKGLTGETGELFFGEGSRLTVL.

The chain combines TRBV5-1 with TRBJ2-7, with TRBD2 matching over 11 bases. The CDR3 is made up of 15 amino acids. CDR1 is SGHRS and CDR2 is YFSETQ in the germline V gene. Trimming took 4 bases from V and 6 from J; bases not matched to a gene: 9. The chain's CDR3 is CASSTSGSGTLEQYF. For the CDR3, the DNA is TGCGCCAGCAGCACTAGCGGGAGTGGCACCCTCGAGCAGTACTTC.

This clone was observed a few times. The CDR3 region has the DNA TGTGCCAGCAGTTACCCTACCGGACAGGGGATATATGGCTACACCTTC. Protein sequence: CASSYPTGQGIYGYTF. V usage is TRBV6-5 and J usage is TRBJ1-2; 9 bases map to TRBD1. CDR3 length: 16 residues. Germline V lookup: CDR1 MNHEY, CDR2 SVGAGI. The V segment lost 2 bases and the J segment 5 bases; nucleotides outside the gene matches: 9.

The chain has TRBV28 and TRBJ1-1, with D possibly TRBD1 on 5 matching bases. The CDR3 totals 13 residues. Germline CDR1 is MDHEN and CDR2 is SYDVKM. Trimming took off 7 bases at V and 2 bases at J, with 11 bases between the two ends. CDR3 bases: TGTGCCAGCATTCAGGGTGGCAACACTGAAGCTTTCTTT. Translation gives CASIQGGNTEAFF.

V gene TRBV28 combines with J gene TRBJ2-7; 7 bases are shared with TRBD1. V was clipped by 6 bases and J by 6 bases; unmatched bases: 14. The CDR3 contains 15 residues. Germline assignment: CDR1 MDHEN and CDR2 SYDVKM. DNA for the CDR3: TGTGCCAGCAGCTCCTTGGGGACAGTCCTCGCCGAGCAGTACTTC. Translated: CASSSLGTVLAEQYF.

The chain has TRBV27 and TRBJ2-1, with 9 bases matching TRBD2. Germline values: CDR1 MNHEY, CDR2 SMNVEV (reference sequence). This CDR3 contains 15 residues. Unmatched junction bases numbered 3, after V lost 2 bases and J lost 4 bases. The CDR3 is CASSLLAGRYNEQFF. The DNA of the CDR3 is TGTGCCAGCAGTTTACTAGCGGGGAGATACAATGAGCAGTTCTTC.

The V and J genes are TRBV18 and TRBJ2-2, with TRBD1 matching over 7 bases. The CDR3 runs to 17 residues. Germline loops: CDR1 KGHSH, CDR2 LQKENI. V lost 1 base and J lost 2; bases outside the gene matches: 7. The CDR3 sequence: CASSPRKGTDNTGELFF. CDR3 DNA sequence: TGTGCCAGCTCACCACGTAAGGGGACAGATAACACCGGGGAGCTGTTTTTT.

The CDR3 nucleotides are TGTGCCAGCAGCTTGGCCAATGACGGAGACACTGAAGCTTTCTTT. Translation: CASSLANDGDTEAFF. The chain combines TRBV5-6 with TRBJ1-1, with D uncertain. The V gene's germline CDR1 is SGHDT and CDR2 YYEEEE. CDR3 length: 15 residues. Deletions cut 0 bases from V and 3 bases from J, with 12 bases between.

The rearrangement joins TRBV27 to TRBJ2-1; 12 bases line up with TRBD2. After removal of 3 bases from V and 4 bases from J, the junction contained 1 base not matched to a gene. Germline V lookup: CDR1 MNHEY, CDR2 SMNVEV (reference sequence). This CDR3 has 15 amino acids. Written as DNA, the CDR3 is TGTGCCAGCAGTTTGGGACTAGCGGGTTACAATGAGCAGTTCTTC. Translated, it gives CASSLGLAGYNEQFF.

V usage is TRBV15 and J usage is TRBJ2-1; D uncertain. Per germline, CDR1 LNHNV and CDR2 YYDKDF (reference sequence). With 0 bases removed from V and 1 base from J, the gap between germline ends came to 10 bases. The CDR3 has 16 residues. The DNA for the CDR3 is TGTGCCACCAGCAGAGATTTAAGCGAATCCTACAATGAGCAGTTCTTC. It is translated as CATSRDLSESYNEQFF.

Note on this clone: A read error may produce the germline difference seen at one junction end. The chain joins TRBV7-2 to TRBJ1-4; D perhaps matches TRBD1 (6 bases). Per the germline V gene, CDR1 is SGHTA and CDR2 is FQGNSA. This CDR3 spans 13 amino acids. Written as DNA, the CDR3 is TGTGCCAGCAGTCCAAACCAAGGGGGACATAGCATTTTT. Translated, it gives CASSPNQGGHSIF.

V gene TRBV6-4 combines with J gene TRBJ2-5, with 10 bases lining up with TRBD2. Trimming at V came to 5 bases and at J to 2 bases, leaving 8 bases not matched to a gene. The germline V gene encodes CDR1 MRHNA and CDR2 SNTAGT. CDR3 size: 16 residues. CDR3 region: CASSTIAGGPQETQYF. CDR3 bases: TGTGCCAGCAGTACCATAGCGGGAGGCCCACAAGAGACCCAGTACTTC.

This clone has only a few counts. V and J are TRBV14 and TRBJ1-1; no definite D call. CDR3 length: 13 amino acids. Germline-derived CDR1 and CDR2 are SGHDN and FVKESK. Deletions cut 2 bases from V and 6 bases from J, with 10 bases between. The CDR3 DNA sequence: TGTGCCAGCAGCCAATTTTACTACGCTGAAGCTTTCTTT. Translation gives CASSQFYYAEAFF.

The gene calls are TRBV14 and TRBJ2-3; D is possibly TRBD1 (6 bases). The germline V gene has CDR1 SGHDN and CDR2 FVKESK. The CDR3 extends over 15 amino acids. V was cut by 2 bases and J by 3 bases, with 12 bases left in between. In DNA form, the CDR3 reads TGTGCCAGCAGCCAACAGGGGCTGAGGACAGATACGCAGTATTTT. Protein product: CASSQQGLRTDTQYF.

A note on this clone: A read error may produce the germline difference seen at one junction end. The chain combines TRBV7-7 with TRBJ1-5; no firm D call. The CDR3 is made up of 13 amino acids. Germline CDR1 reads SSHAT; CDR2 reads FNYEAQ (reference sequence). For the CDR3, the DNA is TGTGCTAGCAGCCCCGGAGTGGCTCAGCCCCAGCATTTT. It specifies CASSPGVAQPQHF.

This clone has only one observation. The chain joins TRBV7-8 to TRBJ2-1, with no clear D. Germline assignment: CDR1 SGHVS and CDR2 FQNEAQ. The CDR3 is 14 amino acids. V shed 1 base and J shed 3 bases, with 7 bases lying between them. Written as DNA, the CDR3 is TGTGCCAGCAGCTTAGACCGACACTACAATGAGCAGTTCTTC. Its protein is CASSLDRHYNEQFF.

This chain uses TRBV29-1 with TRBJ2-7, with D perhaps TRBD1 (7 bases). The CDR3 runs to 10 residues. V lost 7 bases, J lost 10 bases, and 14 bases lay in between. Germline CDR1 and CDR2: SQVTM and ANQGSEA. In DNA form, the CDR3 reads TGCAGCGCCCTCAGGGGGGAACAGTACTTC. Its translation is CSALRGEQYF.